This TCR beta chain came from a study of Ad26.COV2.S vaccination and SARS-CoV-2 variants. The study's findings and limits: Vaccinated and placebo-treated recipients had similar non-spike TCR breadth.

Libraries were prepared by immunoSEQ multiplex PCR; TCRdb keeps only in-frame clonotypes and omits some of them. The profile shows 180,000 or so clones, approximately 88% of them singletons. Germline V gene lookup returns CDR1 SGDLS and CDR2 YYNGEE. This CDR3 is 16 amino acids long. V dropped 3 bases and J dropped 3; count of bases not matched to a gene: 9. This clone has just one count. Its antigen is undetermined. Here the sequenced sample was peripheral blood, taken after recovery from COVID-19. This TCR derives from a human donor who had recovered from COVID-19. This chain joins TRBV9 and TRBJ2-7; 10 bases are shared with TRBD1. The DNA of the CDR3 is TGTGCCAGCAGCGCCAAGACAGGGGGCGCCTACTACGAGCAGTACTTC. Protein sequence: CASSAKTGGAYYEQYF.